A selection of T cell receptor beta chains follows, all from one sample in a study of CXCR4 blockade with PD-1 therapy in pancreatic cancer. TCRdb's table, derived via immunoSEQ multiplex PCR, lists solely in-frame clones and lacks some. This table has about 8,900 clones, less than 75% appearing once. Specimen: tumor tissue. These receptors were taken from a human donor with pancreatic ductal adenocarcinoma. Each CDR3 is given with its conserved first and last residue. D genes are given only for firm matches. Clone size, where shown, is once, few, many, or a class for clones that have expanded.

cdr3_aa cdr3_nt j_call clone_size v_call d_call cdr3_length
CASSESPGPGEQFF TGCGCCAGCAGTGAGTCCCCCGGTCCAGGGGAGCAGTTCTTC TRBJ2-1 few TRBV10-1 NA 14
CASSSYEESTEAFF TGCGCCAGCAGCTCCTACGAGGAGAGCACTGAAGCTTTCTTT TRBJ1-1 NA TRBV5-1 NA 14
CATAKAGGPGEQYF TGTGCCACCGCCAAAGCGGGAGGGCCTGGCGAGCAGTACTTC TRBJ2-7 NA TRBV19 TRBD2 14
CATSRGGGGYEQYF TGTGCCACCAGCAGAGGCGGAGGTGGCTACGAGCAGTACTTC TRBJ2-7 NA TRBV15 NA 14
CASSDLGTGADTQYF TGCGCCAGCAGTGACTTGGGGACAGGCGCAGATACGCAGTATTTT TRBJ2-3 NA TRBV10-2 TRBD1 15
CASSPESAGVNTGELFF TGTGCCAGCTCACCAGAGTCGGCAGGAGTAAACACCGGGGAGCTGTTTTTT TRBJ2-2 NA TRBV18 NA 17
CASSIPGELFF TGTGCCAGTAGTATACCCGGGGAGCTGTTTTTT TRBJ2-2 NA TRBV19 NA 11
CASSRYTSYEQYF TGTGCCAGTAGTCGGTACACTTCCTACGAGCAGTACTTC TRBJ2-7 NA TRBV19 NA 13
CASSLVGRVAGELFF TGTGCCAGCAGCTTGGTCGGGAGGGTTGCCGGGGAGCTGTTTTTT TRBJ2-2 few TRBV11-3 TRBD2 15
CGTAGGSYEQYF TGTGGTACTGCCGGCGGCTCCTACGAGCAGTACTTC TRBJ2-7 few TRBV6-8 NA 12
CASSTQDRGRPGELFF TGTGCCAGCAGTACCCAAGACAGGGGGCGTCCCGGGGAGCTGTTTTTT TRBJ2-2 NA TRBV28 TRBD1 16
CASFRSPRGEETQYF TGTGCCAGCTTTCGAAGTCCAAGGGGAGAAGAGACCCAGTACTTC TRBJ2-5 NA TRBV18 NA 15
CASSPISSPRGHEQFF TGTGCCAGCAGCCCAATTTCCTCCCCACGGGGGCATGAGCAGTTCTTC TRBJ2-1 NA TRBV14 NA 16
CASSPQGSTGELFF TGTGCCAGCAGCCCACAGGGTAGCACCGGGGAGCTGTTTTTT TRBJ2-2 few TRBV11-3 NA 14
CASSFQGANYGYTF TGTGCCAGTAGTTTCCAGGGAGCTAACTATGGCTACACCTTC TRBJ1-2 NA TRBV19 NA 14
CASSEAGRGTYEQYF TGTGCCAGCAGTGAAGCGGGAAGGGGGACCTACGAGCAGTACTTC TRBJ2-7 NA TRBV9 NA 15
CASSLNTGELFF TGTGCCAGCAGTTTAAACACCGGGGAGCTGTTTTTT TRBJ2-2 NA TRBV28 NA 12
CASSRNSGRAWETQYF TGTGCCAGCAGTAGAAATAGCGGGAGGGCGTGGGAGACCCAGTACTTC TRBJ2-5 NA TRBV28 TRBD2 16
CASSQGASTDTQYF TGCGCCAGCAGCCAAGGAGCTAGCACAGATACGCAGTATTTT TRBJ2-3 NA TRBV5-1 NA 14
CASSIEGFSYEQYF TGTGCCAGTAGTATTGAGGGTTTCTCCTACGAGCAGTACTTC TRBJ2-7 NA TRBV19 NA 14
CATSRPQGREETQYF TGTGCCACCAGCAGACCCCAGGGGCGCGAAGAGACCCAGTACTTC TRBJ2-5 NA TRBV15 NA 15
CASSPGTGYSPLHF TGTGCCAGCAGCCCCGGGACAGGGTATTCACCCCTCCACTTT TRBJ1-6 NA TRBV14 TRBD1 14
CASIKSGTGELFF TGTGCCAGTATTAAGTCTGGTACCGGGGAGCTGTTTTTT TRBJ2-2 NA TRBV19 NA 13
CASSPGPRNYGYTF TGTGCCAGCAGCCCCGGTCCAAGGAACTATGGCTACACCTTC TRBJ1-2 NA TRBV14 NA 14
CSVGAGWAETQYF TGCAGCGTTGGGGCGGGTTGGGCTGAGACCCAGTACTTC TRBJ2-5 NA TRBV29-1 NA 13
CASSQVRGSEQFF TGTGCCAGCAGCCAAGTACGGGGAAGTGAGCAGTTCTTC TRBJ2-1 once TRBV14 NA 13
CAWSVGLAGGGDTQYF TGTGCCTGGAGTGTAGGACTAGCGGGGGGAGGAGATACGCAGTATTTT TRBJ2-3 few TRBV30 TRBD2 16
CASSPVGTSSTDTQYF TGTGCCAGCTCACCTGTAGGGACGTCAAGCACAGATACGCAGTATTTT TRBJ2-3 NA TRBV18 NA 16
CASSLRTSRYNEQFF TGTGCCAGCAGTCTACGGACTAGCCGGTACAATGAGCAGTTCTTC TRBJ2-1 NA TRBV28 TRBD2 15
CASSLGPGLVQFF TGTGCCAGCAGCCTCGGCCCGGGACTCGTGCAGTTCTTC TRBJ2-1 few TRBV7-8 NA 13
CASSPDRAGELFF TGTGCCAGCTCACCAGACAGGGCCGGGGAGCTGTTTTTT TRBJ2-2 NA TRBV18 TRBD1 13
CASSGTGPATNEKLFF TGTGCCAGCAGCGGGACAGGTCCTGCAACTAATGAAAAACTGTTTTTT TRBJ1-4 NA TRBV9 TRBD1 16
CSVAKQAGAEKLFF TGCAGCGTCGCGAAGCAGGCTGGGGCGGAAAAACTGTTTTTT TRBJ1-4 NA TRBV29-1 NA 14
CASSQSSTHTGELFF TGCGCCAGCAGTCAATCCAGCACACACACCGGGGAGCTGTTTTTT TRBJ2-2 few TRBV23-1 NA 15
CATSRGILAGKTDTQYF TGTGCCACCAGCAGAGGGATCCTAGCGGGGAAGACAGATACGCAGTATTTT TRBJ2-3 NA TRBV15 TRBD2 17
CAWSGSNQPQHF TGTGCCTGGAGTGGAAGCAATCAGCCCCAGCATTTT TRBJ1-5 few TRBV30 NA 12
CASSFQDNTGELFF TGCGCCAGTAGTTTCCAGGATAACACCGGGGAGCTGTTTTTT TRBJ2-2 NA TRBV5-1 NA 14
CASSSTANNEKLFF TGCGCCAGCAGCTCGACAGCTAATAATGAAAAACTGTTTTTT TRBJ1-4 NA TRBV5-1 NA 14
CSVAGLARYTDTQYF TGCAGCGTTGCTGGTCTAGCGCGTTACACAGATACGCAGTATTTT TRBJ2-3 once TRBV29-1 NA 15
CASSPRDTASGANVLTF TGTGCCAGCAGCCCCCGGGACACCGCCTCTGGGGCCAACGTCCTGACTTTC TRBJ2-6 medium-sized TRBV11-3 NA 17
CASSIGRGRNTEAFF TGTGCCAGTAGTATAGGCCGCGGGCGGAACACTGAAGCTTTCTTT TRBJ1-1 NA TRBV19 NA 15
CASSPPPPGHRYGYTF TGTGCCAGCAGCCCGCCGCCTCCGGGACACCGTTATGGCTACACCTTC TRBJ1-2 NA TRBV7-5 NA 16
CASSSARETQYF TGTGCCAGCAGTTCAGCGAGAGAGACCCAGTACTTC TRBJ2-5 NA TRBV6-8 NA 12
CASSEYEGELGKLFF TGTGCCAGCAGTGAATACGAGGGGGAGTTAGGAAAACTGTTTTTT TRBJ1-4 NA TRBV25-1 NA 15
CASSLHEGIYNEQFF TGTGCCAGCAGCCTTCATGAGGGGATCTACAATGAGCAGTTCTTC TRBJ2-1 few TRBV11-3 NA 15
CASSSINRDRGYEQYF TGCGCCAGCAGCTCAATCAACCGGGACAGGGGCTACGAGCAGTACTTC TRBJ2-7 NA TRBV5-1 TRBD1 16
CASSLAGSVNEQFF TGTGCCAGCAGCCTAGCGGGATCCGTCAATGAGCAGTTCTTC TRBJ2-1 medium-sized TRBV7-1 TRBD2 14
CASSPPAGGSEQFF TGTGCCAGCAGCCCCCCAGCGGGAGGTAGCGAGCAGTTCTTC TRBJ2-1 NA TRBV9 TRBD2 14
CASSLGSYGYTF TGTGCCAGCAGTTTAGGCTCATATGGCTACACCTTC TRBJ1-2 NA TRBV28 NA 12
CASSLGGARTEAFF TGTGCCAGCAGTCTAGGGGGGGCTCGTACTGAAGCTTTCTTT TRBJ1-1 few TRBV11-3 NA 14
CASSLGARKRQETQYF TGCGCCAGCAGCCTAGGGGCACGGAAGCGGCAAGAGACCCAGTACTTC TRBJ2-5 few TRBV4-1 NA 16
CASTLTPGQPYGYTF TGTGCCAGTACTCTCACCCCGGGACAGCCCTATGGCTACACCTTC TRBJ1-2 NA TRBV19 TRBD1 15
CASSLDGSGRAQFF TGCGCCAGCAGCTTGGATGGTAGCGGGAGGGCTCAGTTCTTC TRBJ2-1 NA TRBV5-1 TRBD2 14
CASGRTGEDTGELFF TGTGCCAGTGGCCGGACAGGGGAGGACACCGGGGAGCTGTTTTTT TRBJ2-2 NA TRBV19 TRBD1 15
CASSLETGTYGYTF TGCGCCAGCAGCTTGGAAACAGGGACATATGGCTACACCTTC TRBJ1-2 NA TRBV5-1 NA 14